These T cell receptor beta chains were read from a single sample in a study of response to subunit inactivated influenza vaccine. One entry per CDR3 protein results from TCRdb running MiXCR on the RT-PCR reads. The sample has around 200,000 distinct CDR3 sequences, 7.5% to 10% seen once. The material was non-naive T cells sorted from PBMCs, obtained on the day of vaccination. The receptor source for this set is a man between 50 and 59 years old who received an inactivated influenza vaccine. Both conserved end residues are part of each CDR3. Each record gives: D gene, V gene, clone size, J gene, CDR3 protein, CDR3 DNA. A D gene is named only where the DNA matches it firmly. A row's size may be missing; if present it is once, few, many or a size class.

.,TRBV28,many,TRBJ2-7,CASSLGLLVKNYEQYF,TGTGCCAGCAGTTTAGGTCTCCTAGTAAAAAACTACGAGCAGTACTTC
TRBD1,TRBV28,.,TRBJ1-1,CASSNPGQGASEAFF,TGTGCCAGCAGTAACCCGGGACAGGGGGCATCTGAAGCTTTCTTT
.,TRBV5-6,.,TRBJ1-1,CASSLRTQHVRAEAFF,TGTGCCAGCAGCTTACGGACGCAGCATGTTAGGGCTGAAGCTTTCTTT
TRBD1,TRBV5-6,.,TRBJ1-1,CATSKYRGNTEAFF,TGTGCCACGTCGAAGTACAGGGGGAACACTGAAGCTTTCTTT
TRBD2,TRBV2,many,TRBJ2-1,CASRATSGGKNEQFF,TGTGCCAGCAGGGCTACTAGCGGGGGGAAAAATGAGCAGTTCTTC
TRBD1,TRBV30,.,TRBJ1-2,CAWSIHRGLIGYTF,TGTGCCTGGAGTATCCACAGGGGGTTAATAGGCTACACCTTC
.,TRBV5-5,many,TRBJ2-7,CASSLAVGTYEQYF,TGTGCCAGCAGCTTGGCCGTCGGCACATACGAGCAGTACTTC
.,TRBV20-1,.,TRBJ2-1,CSAYASLGNEQFF,TGCAGTGCTTATGCCTCGTTGGGGAATGAGCAGTTCTTC
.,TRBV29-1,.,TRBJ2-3,CSVEGLPGRDTQYF,TGCAGCGTTGAGGGCCTACCTGGACGAGATACGCAGTATTTT
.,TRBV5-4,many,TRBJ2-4,CASSFTRGAESTKNIQYF,TGTGCCAGCTCCTTCACCCGGGGGGCGGAAAGTACCAAAAACATTCAGTACTTC
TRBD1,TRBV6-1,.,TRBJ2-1,CASSEEDRSYNEQFF,TGTGCCAGCAGTGAAGAGGACAGGTCCTACAATGAGCAGTTCTTC
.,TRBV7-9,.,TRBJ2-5,CASGGRQETQYF,TGTGCCAGCGGAGGGCGGCAAGAGACCCAGTACTTC
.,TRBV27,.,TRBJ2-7,CASSLSIGADLYEQYF,TGTGCCAGCAGTTTATCCATCGGGGCCGACCTCTACGAGCAGTACTTC
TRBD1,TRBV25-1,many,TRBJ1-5,CAGTGGYNQPQHF,TGTGCCGGGACAGGGGGCTACAATCAGCCCCAGCATTTT
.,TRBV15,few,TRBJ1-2,CATSREGRRTF,TGTGCCACCAGCAGAGAAGGCAGGCGCACCTTC
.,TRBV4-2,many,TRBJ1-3,CASSPGADYDLPGDTIYF,TGTGCCAGCAGCCCGGGGGCGGACTATGACCTACCTGGAGACACCATATATTTT